The 20 T cell receptor beta chains below were found in one sample sequenced in a study of low-dose radiotherapy and immunotherapy resistance in tumors. The sample's time point: before trial treatment. Priming of first-strand cDNA relied on TRAV- and TRBV-specific primers (covering alpha and beta chains). Using a constant-region primer together with a V-primer adapter, TCRs were subjected to roughly 18 PCR cycles of amplification. Each CDR3 protein is one row after TCRdb ran MiXCR on the reads. The sample gives roughly 39,000 distinct CDR3 sequences, about 28% of which show up once; roughly 3.7% is in the top ten. This specimen was PBMCs, taken before treatment. These receptor sequences come from a male donor with gallbladder cancer.

Judged by abundance, this clonotype is medium-sized. This chain joins TRBV5-5 and TRBJ2-1; D tentatively fits TRBD1 or TRBD2 (5 bases each). Per the germline V gene, CDR1 is SGHKS and CDR2 is YYEKEE (reference sequence). V shed 4 bases and J shed 0 bases, with 14 bases lying between them. This CDR3 is 16 amino acids long. In DNA, the CDR3 is TGTGCCAGCAGCGAAGGGGCGGACTTCTCCTACAATGAGCAGTTCTTC. The encoded protein is CASSEGADFSYNEQFF.

The genes are TRBV12-3 or TRBV12-4 and TRBJ2-1, with TRBD2 identical over 12 bases. This CDR3 contains 19 residues. J gave up 5 bases and V 3 bases, and 14 bases lay outside the gene matches. Here the CDR3 DNA reads TGTGCCAGCAGTTTTAGCTTTCGGGGGACTAGCGGGCGACACAATGAGCAGTTCTTC. Its protein product is CASSFSFRGTSGRHNEQFF.

The chain couples TRBV10-3 to TRBJ2-7, with D possibly being TRBD1 (5 bases). The CDR3 totals 14 residues. Between the trimmed V and J ends, which lost 3 bases and 5 bases, there was a span of 14 bases. From germline, CDR1 is ENHRY and CDR2 SYGVKD. The CDR3 loop reads CAISEPQGNDEQYF. CDR3 coding DNA: TGTGCCATCAGTGAACCGCAGGGAAACGACGAGCAGTACTTC.

The chain couples TRBV12-3 or TRBV12-4 to TRBJ2-7; 8 bases are shared with TRBD1. V shed 1 base and J 5 bases; nucleotides not matched to a gene: 7. The CDR3 extends over 15 amino acids. The CDR3 spells CASSLDRAGGNEQYF. The CDR3 bases are TGTGCCAGCAGTTTAGATCGGGCAGGGGGCAACGAGCAGTACTTC.

This clonotype was recorded at least ten times. The chain is built from TRBV28 and TRBJ1-6; D ambiguous. Germline V gene data show CDR1 as MDHEN and CDR2 as SYDVKM. Trimming shortened V by 5 bases and J by 7 bases, and 18 bases separated the two germline ends. This CDR3 is built from 16 residues. Here the CDR3 reads CASSTGEILLNSPLHF. The CDR3 nucleotides read TGTGCCAGCAGTACTGGGGAGATTCTTTTAAATTCACCCCTCCACTTT.

This clonotype rates as medium-sized. The chain links TRBV28 to TRBJ2-1; 8 bases map to TRBD2. Germline-derived CDR1 and CDR2 are MDHEN and SYDVKM. This CDR3 region has 13 residues. V dropped 10 bases and J dropped 6; count of bases not matched to a gene: 8. As DNA, the CDR3 is TGTGCCATCCTACTAGCGGACTTCAATGAGCAGTTCTTC. Protein: CAILLADFNEQFF. Together with reference TRBV28 and TRBJ2-1, the CDR3 gives the full variable domain: DVKVTQSSRYLVKRTGEKVFLECVQDMDHENMFWYRQDPGLGLRLIYFSYDVKMKEKGDIPEGYSVSREKKERFSLILESASTNQTSMYLCAILLADFNEQFFGPGTRLTVL.

Many counts were recorded for this clonotype. This chain joins TRBV12-3 or TRBV12-4 and TRBJ2-7, with a tentative D call TRBD2 (5 bases). V lost 1 base to trimming and J lost 4 bases, with 8 bases between them. The length of the CDR3 is 13 residues. The CDR3 is CASSLGTQYEQYF. DNA of the CDR3: TGTGCCAGCAGTTTAGGGACTCAGTACGAGCAGTACTTC.

The chain recombines TRBV14 with TRBJ2-6, with TRBD2 matching over 9 bases. With 4 bases clipped from V and 4 bases from J, the junction kept 14 bases outside the gene matches. This CDR3 is 19 amino acids long. Per the germline V gene, CDR1 is SGHDN and CDR2 is FVKESK. The CDR3 is CASSPGKAGGPWGANVLTF. The CDR3 DNA reads TGTGCCAGCAGCCCCGGGAAAGCGGGAGGCCCTTGGGGGGCCAACGTCCTGACTTTC.

In its sample, this clonotype was seen a few times. Given a far larger clone just one base away, this is likely a sequencing read error. The rearrangement uses TRBV5-3 and TRBJ1-1, with D tentatively TRBD1 (5 bases). TRBV5-3 is identified as an open reading frame with a role that is uncertain. The CDR3 length is 15 residues. CDR3 DNA sequence: TGTGCCAGCAGCTTCCCAGCAGGGACGAGTACTGAAGCTTTCTTT. This codes for CASSFPAGTSTEAFF.

This clonotype was detected many times. V and J are TRBV3-1 and TRBJ2-7; 14 nucleotides line up with TRBD2. The CDR3 is 15 residues long. Unmatched junction bases numbered 6, after V lost 4 bases and J lost 7 bases. Germline V gene sequence: CDR1 LGHDT, CDR2 YNNKEL (reference sequence). CDR3 sequence: CASSPRLAGGNEQYF. In nucleotides, the CDR3 is TGTGCCAGCAGCCCCCGACTAGCGGGAGGGAATGAGCAGTACTTC.

This clonotype was observed many times. CDR3 amino acids: CSAPNRGQGAGMNTEAFF. CDR3 DNA: TGCAGTGCGCCTAACCGGGGACAGGGGGCCGGAATGAACACTGAAGCTTTCTTT. The gene calls are TRBV20-1 and TRBJ1-1, with 12 bases that match TRBD1. This CDR3 is built from 18 residues. Germline CDR1 and CDR2: DFQATT and SNEGSKA (reference sequence). V shed 6 bases and J 0 bases; nucleotides not matched to a gene: 14.

This clonotype was counted at least ten times. J is TRBJ2-1 and V is TRBV19; 9 bases fit TRBD2. In germline, CDR1 is LNHDA, CDR2 SQIVND (reference sequence). The ends lost 1 base at V and 4 bases at J; junction bases unmatched: 8. The CDR3 consists of 17 residues. The CDR3: CASSIGAGGGRYNEQFF. CDR3 DNA: TGTGCCAGTAGTATAGGCGCGGGGGGGGGGAGGTACAATGAGCAGTTCTTC.

This clonotype was counted ten times or more. V gene TRBV2 combines with J gene TRBJ2-7; possibly TRBD1 for D (5 bases). The CDR3 has 17 residues. Germline CDR1 is SNHLY and CDR2 is FYNNEI. V dropped 6 bases and J dropped 3 bases, with 24 bases sitting between them. The CDR3 spells CASRPTEPDIWDYEQYF. In nucleotides, the CDR3 is TGTGCCAGCAGACCTACCGAACCGGACATATGGGACTACGAGCAGTACTTC. Full variable domain (rest looked up from reference TRBV2 and TRBJ2-7): EPEVTQTPSHQVTQMGQEVILRCVPISNHLYFYWYRQILGQKVEFLVSFYNNEISEKSEIFDDQFSVERPDGSNFTLKIRSTKLEDSAMYFCASRPTEPDIWDYEQYFGPGTRLTVT.

Note on this clonotype: Given a far larger clone just one base away, this is likely a sequencing read error. The chain combines TRBV5-3 with TRBJ2-7; D perhaps matches TRBD2 (6 bases). TRBV5-3 is reported as an ORF; its role is uncertain. The CDR3 has 12 amino acids. V dropped 8 bases and J dropped 2 bases, with 11 bases sitting between them. DNA of the CDR3: TGTGCCAGCTTGGGACTTCCCTACGAGCAGTACTTC. Translation gives CASLGLPYEQYF.

This clonotype was seen more than once but under ten times. This is likely an artifact of a read error, given a far larger clone one base away. The chain recombines TRBV28 with TRBJ2-7, with D perhaps TRBD2 (5 bases). There are 16 residues in the CDR3. Germline V gives CDR1 MDHEN, CDR2 SYDVKM. V shed 5 bases and J shed 7 bases, with 24 bases lying between them. The DNA of the CDR3 is TGTGCCAGCAGTCCAGCCTCCACGCTAGACTACAATGAGCAGTACTTC. This sequence encodes CASSPASTLDYNEQYF. The full variable domain, in which reference TRBV28 and TRBJ2-7 provide the parts outside the CDR3, is DVKVTQSSRYLVKRTGEKVFLECVQDMDHENMFWYRQDPGLGLRLIYFSYDVKMKEKGDIPEGYSVSREKKERFSLILESASTNQTSMYLCASSPASTLDYNEQYFGPGTRLTVT.

This clonotype came up many times. The chain recombines TRBV7-9 with TRBJ2-5; 8 bases are a match to TRBD2. The CDR3 extends over 16 amino acids. V trimming: 2 bases; J trimming: 4 bases; junction bases outside the gene matches: 9. Germline-derived CDR1 and CDR2 are SEHNR and FQNEAQ (reference sequence). CDR3 DNA: TGTGCCAGCAGCTTATGGTTATCCGGGAGGGGAGAGACCCAGTACTTC. This gives the protein CASSLWLSGRGETQYF.

The chain uses TRBV27 and TRBJ2-7; TRBD2 matches at 13 bases. Germline V gives CDR1 MNHEY, CDR2 SMNVEV (reference sequence). V gave up 5 bases and J gave up 3 bases; unmatched junction bases: 7. CDR3 size: 16 residues. The DNA of the CDR3 is TGTGCCAGCAGTCCACGGACTAGCGGGAGATACTACGAGCAGTACTTC. This translates into CASSPRTSGRYYEQYF.

As for this clonotype: This may come from a read error, since a much larger clone is one base off. The chain is built from TRBV2 and TRBJ1-5, with D uncertain. Between the trimmed V and J ends, which lost 8 bases and 2 bases, there was a span of 13 bases. The CDR3 covers 14 residues. Germline CDR1 reads SNHLY; CDR2 reads FYNNEI. CDR3 DNA: TGTGCCAGCGTCATGGACTTAGGCAATCAGCCCCAGCATTTT. As protein: CASVMDLGNQPQHF.

This clonotype has at least ten counts. The J gene is TRBJ2-1, the V gene TRBV14, with D perhaps matching TRBD2 (6 bases). Germline CDR1 and CDR2: SGHDN and FVKESK. V was shortened by 1 base and J by 12 bases, with 13 bases between the two germline ends. The CDR3 is 13 amino acids. CDR3 nucleotides: TGTGCCAGCAGCCAAGTGGTGGCGGGGCCGCAGTTCTTC. It codes for CASSQVVAGPQFF. The whole variable domain, remainder taken from reference TRBV14 and TRBJ2-1, is EAGVTQFPSHSVIEKGQTVTLRCDPISGHDNLYWYRRVMGKEIKFLLHFVKESKQDESGMPNNRFLAERTGGTYSTLKVQPAELEDSGVYFCASSQVVAGPQFFGPGTRLTVL.

The table lists this clonotype with many counts. The V call is TRBV20-1, the J call TRBJ2-2, with 7 bases lining up with TRBD1. The CDR3 is 15 residues long. V shed 2 bases and J 4 bases; nucleotides not matched to a gene: 7. Per germline, CDR1 DFQATT and CDR2 SNEGSKA (reference sequence). CDR3 sequence (DNA): TGCAGTGCTAGACCCCTGACAGGGACCACCGGGGAGCTGTTTTTT. It is translated as CSARPLTGTTGELFF.